These 11 T cell receptor beta chains share one sample of origin, sequenced in a study of identical twins. A single record per CDR3 protein comes from TCRdb applying MiXCR to the 5' RACE reads. The sample has roughly 200,000 distinct CDR3 sequences; approximately 16% are singletons. The same sample was also used in a study of T cells expressing NK-cell markers.

Sample: CD8+ T cells sorted from blood. All receptors come from a woman younger than 30 in good health.

The chain recombines TRBV27 with TRBJ2-3; TRBD2 matches 8 bases. Germline lookup yields CDR1 MNHEY and CDR2 SMNVEV (reference sequence). This CDR3 is 18 amino acids long. V lost 2 bases and J lost 0; bases outside the gene matches: 10. CDR3 amino acids: CASSLEASGPYSTDTQYF. Here the CDR3 DNA reads TGTGCCAGCAGTTTAGAGGCTAGCGGGCCCTATAGCACAGATACGCAGTATTTT.

The table lists this clonotype with a few counts. The genes are TRBV6-5 and TRBJ2-1; 11 bases align to TRBD2. J gave up 5 bases and V 0 bases, and 3 bases lay outside the gene matches. CDR1 and CDR2 (germline): MNHEY, SVGAGI. There are 16 residues in the CDR3. For the CDR3, the DNA is TGTGCCAGCAGTTACTCGGCTAGCGGGGGGAACAATGAGCAGTTCTTC. Translation: CASSYSASGGNNEQFF.

This clonotype was seen a few times. The V and J genes are TRBV7-2 and TRBJ2-1, with no clear D. Germline values: CDR1 SGHTA, CDR2 FQGNSA. CDR3 length: 13 residues. The germline V and J ends were trimmed by 3 bases and 5 bases, with 8 bases remaining between them. The CDR3 protein is CASSFFPNNEQFF. DNA for the CDR3: TGTGCCAGCAGCTTCTTCCCGAACAATGAGCAGTTCTTC.

This clonotype has just a few counts. This chain uses TRBV7-2 with TRBJ1-2; D is unresolved. Looked up from germline, CDR1 is SGHTA and CDR2 is FQGNSA. V was cut by 1 base and J by 5 bases, with 11 bases left in between. The CDR3 is 14 amino acids. This CDR3 is CASSLGGSGYGYTF. CDR3 DNA: TGTGCCAGCAGCTTAGGCGGCAGTGGATATGGCTACACCTTC. The complete variable domain, with remaining parts taken from reference TRBV7-2 and TRBJ1-2, reads GAGVSQSPSNKVTEKGKDVELRCDPISGHTALYWYRQSLGQGLEFLIYFQGNSAPDKSGLPSDRFSAERTGGSVSTLTIQRTQQEDSAVYLCASSLGGSGYGYTFGSGTRLTVV.

This chain connects TRBV4-1 to TRBJ1-5; the match to TRBD1 covers 8 bases. The germline V gene encodes CDR1 MGHRA and CDR2 YSYEKL. The CDR3 runs to 16 residues. V dropped 4 bases and J dropped 6; count of bases not matched to a gene: 11. CDR3 protein: CASSRMVGQALQPQHF. As DNA, the CDR3 is TGCGCCAGCAGCCGGATGGTGGGACAGGCTCTTCAGCCCCAGCATTTT.

This clonotype was seen at least ten times. J is TRBJ2-3 and V is TRBV5-5, with TRBD2 as a possible D gene (5 bases). Germline CDR1 reads SGHKS; CDR2 reads YYEKEE (reference sequence). The length of the CDR3 is 15 residues. V lost 0 bases, J lost 4 bases, and 12 bases lay in between. DNA of the CDR3: TGTGCCAGCAGCTTGGTGGGGAGCAGCGCAGATACGCAGTATTTT. As protein: CASSLVGSSADTQYF.

The chain is built from TRBV6-1 and TRBJ2-1, with D unclear. Germline V CDR1 and CDR2: MNHNS, SASEGT. This CDR3 region has 13 residues. Trimming took off 4 bases at V and 4 bases at J, with 8 bases between the two ends. The CDR3 bases are TGTGCCAGCAGTGTCCTTGGGTACAATGAGCAGTTCTTC. It is translated as CASSVLGYNEQFF.

This clonotype has more than one count but fewer than ten. The chain couples TRBV7-9 to TRBJ1-1, with 11 bases identical to TRBD1. Germline-derived CDR1 and CDR2 are SEHNR and FQNEAQ (reference sequence). The V and J ends lost 5 bases and 4 bases, in that order; junction bases with no gene match: 6. This CDR3 spans 15 amino acids. The CDR3 sequence: CASSPGTGGGTEAFF. CDR3 DNA sequence: TGTGCCAGCAGCCCCGGGACAGGGGGTGGCACTGAAGCTTTCTTT.

The V call is TRBV12-3 or TRBV12-4, the J call TRBJ1-1, with D perhaps matching TRBD1 (5 bases). V was pared by 3 bases and J by 3 bases, with 11 bases between. There are 14 residues in the CDR3. The CDR3 region is CASSLDRGYTEAFF. In nucleotides, the CDR3 is TGTGCCAGCAGTTTGGACCGGGGGTACACTGAAGCTTTCTTT.

The DNA for the CDR3 is TGTGCCAGCCTCCGACTAGGGGACATTCAGTACTTC. Residues: CASLRLGDIQYF. The rearrangement uses TRBV2 and TRBJ2-4; possible D gene TRBD2, 6 bases. V gave up 8 bases and J gave up 8 bases, with 13 bases separating them. The germline CDR1 and CDR2 sequences are SNHLY and FYNNEI. The CDR3 totals 12 residues. Full variable domain (rest looked up from reference TRBV2 and TRBJ2-4): EPEVTQTPSHQVTQMGQEVILRCVPISNHLYFYWYRQILGQKVEFLVSFYNNEISEKSEIFDDQFSVERPDGSNFTLKIRSTKLEDSAMYFCASLRLGDIQYFGAGTRLSVL.

This clonotype was detected ten times or more. This chain uses TRBV6-1 with TRBJ1-2; D might be TRBD1 (5 bases). Germline loops: CDR1 MNHNS, CDR2 SASEGT. The CDR3 runs to 15 residues. V lost 7 bases and J 4 bases, leaving 19 bases between the germline ends. The CDR3 here is CASTGRGGQSYGYTF. DNA of the CDR3: TGTGCCAGCACGGGGAGGGGAGGTCAGAGCTATGGCTACACCTTC.